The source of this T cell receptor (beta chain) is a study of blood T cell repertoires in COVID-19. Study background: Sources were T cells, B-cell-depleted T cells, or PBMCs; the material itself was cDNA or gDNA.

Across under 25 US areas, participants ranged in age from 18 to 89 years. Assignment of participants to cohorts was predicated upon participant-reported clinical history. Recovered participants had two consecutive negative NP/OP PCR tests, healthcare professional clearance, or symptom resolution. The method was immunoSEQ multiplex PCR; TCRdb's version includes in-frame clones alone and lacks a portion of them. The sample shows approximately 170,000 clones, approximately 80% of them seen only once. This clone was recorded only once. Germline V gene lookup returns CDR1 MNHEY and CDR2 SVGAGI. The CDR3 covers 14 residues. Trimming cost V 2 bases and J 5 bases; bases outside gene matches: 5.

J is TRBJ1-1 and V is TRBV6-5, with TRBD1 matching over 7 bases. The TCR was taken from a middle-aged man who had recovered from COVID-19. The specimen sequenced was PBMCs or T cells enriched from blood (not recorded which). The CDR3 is CASSYGQGVTEAFF. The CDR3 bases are TGTGCCAGCAGTTACGGGCAGGGGGTGACTGAAGCTTTCTTT.